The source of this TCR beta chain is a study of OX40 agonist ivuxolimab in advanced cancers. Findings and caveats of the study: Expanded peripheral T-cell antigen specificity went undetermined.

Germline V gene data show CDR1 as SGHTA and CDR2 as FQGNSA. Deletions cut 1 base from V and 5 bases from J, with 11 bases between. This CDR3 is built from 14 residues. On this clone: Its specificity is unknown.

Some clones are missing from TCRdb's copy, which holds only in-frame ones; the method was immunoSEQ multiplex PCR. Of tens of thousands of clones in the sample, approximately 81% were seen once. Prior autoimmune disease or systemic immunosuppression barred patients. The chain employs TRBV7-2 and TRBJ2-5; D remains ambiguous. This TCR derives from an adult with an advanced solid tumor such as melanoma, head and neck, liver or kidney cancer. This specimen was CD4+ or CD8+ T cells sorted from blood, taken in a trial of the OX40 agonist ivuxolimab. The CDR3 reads CASSLGLSGETQYF. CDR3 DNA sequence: TGTGCCAGCAGCTTAGGGTTATCTGGGGAGACCCAGTACTTC.